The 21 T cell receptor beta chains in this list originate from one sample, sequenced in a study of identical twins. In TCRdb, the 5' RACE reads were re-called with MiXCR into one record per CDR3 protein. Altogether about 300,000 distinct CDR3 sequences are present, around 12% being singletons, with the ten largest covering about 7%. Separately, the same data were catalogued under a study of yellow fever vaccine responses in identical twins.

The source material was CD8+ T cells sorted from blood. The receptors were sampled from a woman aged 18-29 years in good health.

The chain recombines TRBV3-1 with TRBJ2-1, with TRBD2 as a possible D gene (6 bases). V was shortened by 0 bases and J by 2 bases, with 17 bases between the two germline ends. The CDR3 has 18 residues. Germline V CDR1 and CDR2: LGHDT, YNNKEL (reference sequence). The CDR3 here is CASSQDGGHRFTYNEQFF. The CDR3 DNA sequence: TGTGCCAGCAGCCAAGATGGAGGGCATCGCTTTACCTACAATGAGCAGTTCTTC.

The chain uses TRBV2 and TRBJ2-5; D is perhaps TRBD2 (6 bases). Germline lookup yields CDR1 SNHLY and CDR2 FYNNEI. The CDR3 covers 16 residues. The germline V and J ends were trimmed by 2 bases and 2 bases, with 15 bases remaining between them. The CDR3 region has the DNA TGTGCCAGCAGTGAAAGCGCTAGCGCTCGGCAAGAGACCCAGTACTTC. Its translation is CASSESASARQETQYF.

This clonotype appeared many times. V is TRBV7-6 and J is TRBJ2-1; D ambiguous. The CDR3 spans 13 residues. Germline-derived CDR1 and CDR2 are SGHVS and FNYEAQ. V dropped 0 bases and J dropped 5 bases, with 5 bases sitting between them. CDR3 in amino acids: CASSLADDNEQFF. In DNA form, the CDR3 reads TGTGCCAGCAGCTTAGCGGACGACAATGAGCAGTTCTTC.

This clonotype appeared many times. The CDR3 spells CASSPGLAGGDEQYF. In nucleotides, the CDR3 is TGCGCCAGCAGCCCGGGGCTAGCGGGAGGAGACGAGCAGTACTTC. V and J are TRBV10-2 and TRBJ2-7; 11 bases align to TRBD2. Germline assignment: CDR1 WSHSY and CDR2 SAAADI. V shed 6 bases and J 5 bases; nucleotides not matched to a gene: 9. CDR3 length: 15 amino acids.

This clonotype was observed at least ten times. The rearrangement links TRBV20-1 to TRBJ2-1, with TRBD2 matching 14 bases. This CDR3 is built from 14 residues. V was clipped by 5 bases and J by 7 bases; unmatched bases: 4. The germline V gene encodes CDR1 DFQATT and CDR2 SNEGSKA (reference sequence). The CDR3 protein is CSASGTSGSNEQFF. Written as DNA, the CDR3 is TGCAGTGCTTCCGGGACTAGCGGGAGTAATGAGCAGTTCTTC.

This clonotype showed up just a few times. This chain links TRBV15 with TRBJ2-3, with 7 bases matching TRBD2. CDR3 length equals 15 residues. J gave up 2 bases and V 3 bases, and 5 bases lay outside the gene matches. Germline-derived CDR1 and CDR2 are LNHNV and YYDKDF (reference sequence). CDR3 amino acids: CATSRGEGATDTQYF. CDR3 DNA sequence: TGTGCCACCAGCAGGGGGGAGGGAGCCACAGATACGCAGTATTTT.

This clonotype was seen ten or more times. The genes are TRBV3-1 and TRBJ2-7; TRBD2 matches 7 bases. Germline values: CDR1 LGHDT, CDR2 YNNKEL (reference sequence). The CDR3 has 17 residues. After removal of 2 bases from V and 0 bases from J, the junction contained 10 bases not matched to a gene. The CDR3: CASSQLLAHASSYEQYF. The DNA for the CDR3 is TGTGCCAGCAGCCAATTACTAGCGCACGCTTCCTCCTACGAGCAGTACTTC.

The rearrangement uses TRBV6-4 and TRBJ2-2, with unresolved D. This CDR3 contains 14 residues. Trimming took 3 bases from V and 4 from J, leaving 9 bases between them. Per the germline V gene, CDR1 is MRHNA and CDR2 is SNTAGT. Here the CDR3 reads CASSEDFRTGELFF. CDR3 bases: TGTGCCAGCAGTGAAGACTTTCGCACCGGGGAGCTGTTTTTT.

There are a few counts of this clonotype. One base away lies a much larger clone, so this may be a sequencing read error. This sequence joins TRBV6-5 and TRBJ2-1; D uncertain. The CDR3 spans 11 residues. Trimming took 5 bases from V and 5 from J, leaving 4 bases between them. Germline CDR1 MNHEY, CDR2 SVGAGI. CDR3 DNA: TGTGCCAGCAGTACCCACAATGAGCAGTTCTTC. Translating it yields CASSTHNEQFF.

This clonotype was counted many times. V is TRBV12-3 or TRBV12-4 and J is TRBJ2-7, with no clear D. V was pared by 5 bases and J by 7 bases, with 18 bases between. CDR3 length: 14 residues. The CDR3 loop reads CASSHIPLLSEQYV. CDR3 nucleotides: TGTGCCAGCAGTCATATCCCCCTTTTAAGTGAGCAGTACGTC.

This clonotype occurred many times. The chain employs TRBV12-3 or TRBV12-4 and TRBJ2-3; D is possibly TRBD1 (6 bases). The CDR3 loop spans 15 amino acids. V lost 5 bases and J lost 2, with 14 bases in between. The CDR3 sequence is CASSPSDSTTDTQYF. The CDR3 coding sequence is TGTGCCAGCAGTCCATCGGACAGCACCACAGATACGCAGTATTTT.

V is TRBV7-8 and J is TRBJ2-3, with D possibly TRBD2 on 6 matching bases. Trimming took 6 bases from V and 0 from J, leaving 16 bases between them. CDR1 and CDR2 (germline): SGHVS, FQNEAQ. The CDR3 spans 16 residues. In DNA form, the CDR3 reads TGTGCCAGCAGGAATAGCGGAGGCCCTAGCACAGATACGCAGTATTTT. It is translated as CASRNSGGPSTDTQYF.

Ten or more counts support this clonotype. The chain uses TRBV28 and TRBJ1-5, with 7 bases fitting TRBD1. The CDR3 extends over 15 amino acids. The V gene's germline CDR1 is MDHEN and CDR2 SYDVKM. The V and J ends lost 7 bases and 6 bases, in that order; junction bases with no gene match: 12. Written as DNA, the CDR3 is TGTGCCAGCACCGTCGCAGGGGGTGCTCGTCAGCCCCAGCATTTT. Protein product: CASTVAGGARQPQHF.

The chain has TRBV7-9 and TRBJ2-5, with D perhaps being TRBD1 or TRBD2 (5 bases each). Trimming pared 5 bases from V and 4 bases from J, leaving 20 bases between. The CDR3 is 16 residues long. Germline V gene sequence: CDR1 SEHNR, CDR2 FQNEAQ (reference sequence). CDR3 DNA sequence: TGTGCCAGCAGCCTACCCGGGGCCCGATTGGGAGAGACCCAGTACTTC. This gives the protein CASSLPGARLGETQYF.

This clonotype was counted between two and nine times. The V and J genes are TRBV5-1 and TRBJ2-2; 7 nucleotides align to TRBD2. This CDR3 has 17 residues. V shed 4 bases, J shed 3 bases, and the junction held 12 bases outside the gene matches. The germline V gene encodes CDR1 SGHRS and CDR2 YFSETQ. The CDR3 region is CASSPPSGAGDTGELFF. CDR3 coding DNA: TGCGCCAGCAGCCCACCCTCCGGGGCGGGGGACACCGGGGAGCTGTTTTTT.

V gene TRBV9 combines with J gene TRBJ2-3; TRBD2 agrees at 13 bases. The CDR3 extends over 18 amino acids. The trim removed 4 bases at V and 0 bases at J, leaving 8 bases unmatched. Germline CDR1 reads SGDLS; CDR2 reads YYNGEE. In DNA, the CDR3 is TGTGCCAGCAGCCTCCAACTAGCGGGGGGGCAAAGCACAGATACGCAGTATTTT. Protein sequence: CASSLQLAGGQSTDTQYF.

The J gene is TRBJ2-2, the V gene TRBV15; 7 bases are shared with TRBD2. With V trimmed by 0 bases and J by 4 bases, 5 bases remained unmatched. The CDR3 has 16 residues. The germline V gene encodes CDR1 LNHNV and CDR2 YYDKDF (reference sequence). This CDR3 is CATSRDWGGGTGELFF. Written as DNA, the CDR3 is TGTGCCACCAGCAGAGATTGGGGGGGGGGCACCGGGGAGCTGTTTTTT.

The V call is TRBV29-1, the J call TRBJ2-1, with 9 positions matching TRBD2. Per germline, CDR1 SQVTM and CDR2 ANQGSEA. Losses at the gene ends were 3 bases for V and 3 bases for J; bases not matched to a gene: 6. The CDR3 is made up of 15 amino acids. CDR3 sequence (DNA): TGCAGCGTTGACAGTCTAGCGGGAAACTACAATGAGCAGTTCTTC. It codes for CSVDSLAGNYNEQFF.

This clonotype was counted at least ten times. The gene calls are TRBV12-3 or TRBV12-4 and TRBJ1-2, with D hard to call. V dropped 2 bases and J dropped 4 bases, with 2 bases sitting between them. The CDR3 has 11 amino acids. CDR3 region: CASSLTYGYTF. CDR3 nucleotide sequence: TGTGCCAGCAGTTTAACCTATGGCTACACCTTC.

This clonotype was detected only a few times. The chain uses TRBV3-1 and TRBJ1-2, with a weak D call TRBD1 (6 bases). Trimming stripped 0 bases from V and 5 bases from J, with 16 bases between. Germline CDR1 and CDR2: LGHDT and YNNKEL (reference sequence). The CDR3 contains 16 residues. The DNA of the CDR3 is TGTGCCAGCAGCCAAGAAGTGAACAGGGCGACTTATGGCTACACCTTC. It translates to CASSQEVNRATYGYTF. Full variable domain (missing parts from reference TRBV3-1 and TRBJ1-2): DTAVSQTPKYLVTQMGNDKSIKCEQNLGHDTMYWYKQDSKKFLKIMFSYNNKELIINETVPNRFSPKSPDKAHLNLHINSLELGDSAVYFCASSQEVNRATYGYTFGSGTRLTVV.

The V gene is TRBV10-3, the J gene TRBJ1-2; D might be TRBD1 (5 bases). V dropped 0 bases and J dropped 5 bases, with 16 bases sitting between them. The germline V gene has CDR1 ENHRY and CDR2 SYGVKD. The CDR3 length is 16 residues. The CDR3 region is CAISESGVEKNYGYTF. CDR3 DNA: TGTGCCATCAGTGAGTCAGGGGTAGAGAAGAATTATGGCTACACCTTC.